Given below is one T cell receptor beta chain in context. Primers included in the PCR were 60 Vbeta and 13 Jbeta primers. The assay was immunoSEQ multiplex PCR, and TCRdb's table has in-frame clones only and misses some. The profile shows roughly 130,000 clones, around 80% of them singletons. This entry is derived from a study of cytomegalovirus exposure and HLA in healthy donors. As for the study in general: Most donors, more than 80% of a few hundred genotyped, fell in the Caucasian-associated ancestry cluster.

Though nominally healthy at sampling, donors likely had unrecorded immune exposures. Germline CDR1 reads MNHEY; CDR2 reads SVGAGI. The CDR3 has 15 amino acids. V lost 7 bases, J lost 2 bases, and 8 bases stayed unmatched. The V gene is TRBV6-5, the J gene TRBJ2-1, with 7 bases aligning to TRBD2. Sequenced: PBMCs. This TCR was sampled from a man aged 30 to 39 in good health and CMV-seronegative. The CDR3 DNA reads TGTGCCAGCACCGGGGGGAGAGGCGCCTACAATGAGCAGTTCTTC. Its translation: CASTGGRGAYNEQFF.